Described below is a single T cell receptor beta chain sequence and its context. Its antigen is undetermined. The data stem from a study of identical twins. Study conclusions and caveats: Modelling approaches yielded underestimates of out-of-frame TCR alpha sharing between monozygotic twins. For zero-insertion analyses, partial confounding could come from invariant MAIT and iNKT cells.

V shed 1 base and J shed 2 bases, with 12 bases lying between them. The CDR3 contains 15 residues. Per the germline V gene, CDR1 is DFQATT and CDR2 is SNEGSKA (reference sequence). After template switching added a universal primer site, the resulting cDNA carried unique molecular identifiers. One entry per CDR3 protein results from TCRdb running MiXCR on the 5' RACE reads. This repertoire shows roughly 280,000 distinct CDR3 sequences, less than 9.5% found once; its top ten account for approximately 6.5%. These data also featured in a second study, about yellow fever vaccine responses in identical twins.

Material: CD8+ T cells sorted from blood. The TCR was taken from a woman between 18 and 30 years old in good health. This sequence joins TRBV20-1 and TRBJ2-1; TRBD2 is a possible D gene (7 bases). The CDR3 bases are TGCAGTGCTAGAGCATGGGGGGGCCCCTACAATGAGCAGTTCTTC. Translation gives CSARAWGGPYNEQFF.